These 20 T cell receptor beta chains came from one sample sequenced in a study of blood T cell repertoires in COVID-19. Sequencing used immunoSEQ multiplex PCR; TCRdb keeps in-frame clones, though not all of them. This table holds approximately 250,000 clones, 80% to 95% found once. The sequencing sample was made of PBMCs or T cells enriched from blood (not recorded which). All receptors come from a middle-aged man who had been exposed to COVID-19.

This chain joins TRBV2 and TRBJ1-6, with D perhaps TRBD1 (5 bases). Trimming stripped 1 base from V and 7 bases from J, with 11 bases between. CDR1 and CDR2 (germline): SNHLY, FYNNEI. This CDR3 has 15 amino acids. The CDR3 is CASSEVGTGNSPLHF. The DNA of the CDR3 is TGTGCCAGCAGTGAAGTGGGTACAGGAAATTCACCCCTCCACTTT.

The CDR3 sequence: CASSLLGGYYEQYF. In DNA, the CDR3 is TGTGCCAGCAGCTTGCTGGGGGGGTACTACGAGCAGTACTTC. The chain uses TRBV5-5 and TRBJ2-7, with 7 nucleotides matching TRBD2. The CDR3 extends over 14 amino acids. The J segment lost 3 bases and the V segment lost 1 base, leaving 4 bases of the junction unmatched. Germline CDR1 reads SGHKS; CDR2 reads YYEKEE (reference sequence).

Only one count was recorded for this clone. The chain combines TRBV27 with TRBJ1-5; tentatively, D is TRBD1 (5 bases). CDR3 length equals 17 residues. CDR1 and CDR2 (germline): MNHEY, SMNVEV (reference sequence). Deletions cut 5 bases from V and 3 bases from J, with 20 bases between. CDR3 loop: CASSPGIQAPYNQPQHF. Here the CDR3 DNA reads TGTGCCAGCAGTCCAGGAATACAGGCCCCATACAATCAGCCCCAGCATTTT.

The V gene is TRBV2, the J gene TRBJ2-3; 11 nucleotides agree with TRBD1. CDR3 length: 16 amino acids. In germline, CDR1 is SNHLY, CDR2 FYNNEI. Trimming cost V 7 bases and J 2 bases; bases outside gene matches: 8. The CDR3 sequence is CASTRGTGGSTDTQYF. The CDR3 DNA is TGTGCCAGCACTCGTGGGACAGGGGGATCCACAGATACGCAGTATTTT.

The chain joins TRBV2 to TRBJ1-1; possibly TRBD1 for D (5 bases). Trimming pared 5 bases from V and 3 bases from J, leaving 10 bases between. CDR3 size: 13 residues. Germline V gene sequence: CDR1 SNHLY, CDR2 FYNNEI. The CDR3: CASSKGGDTEAFF. Here the CDR3 DNA reads TGTGCCAGCAGTAAGGGAGGGGACACTGAAGCTTTCTTT.

Here the CDR3 reads CASSSPGQPQHF. The CDR3 nucleotides read TGTGCCAGCAGTTCCCCAGGGCAGCCCCAGCATTTT. This chain connects TRBV28 to TRBJ1-5, with TRBD1 as a possible D gene (5 bases). The germline CDR1 and CDR2 sequences are MDHEN and SYDVKM. V was shortened by 4 bases and J by 7 bases, with 8 bases between the two germline ends. The CDR3 covers 12 residues.

CDR3 coding DNA: TGTGCCAGCAGCTTAGCGACAGGGGGTGCCTACGAGCAGTACTTC. It is translated as CASSLATGGAYEQYF. This sequence joins TRBV13 and TRBJ2-7, with TRBD1 matching 9 bases. The CDR3 has 15 residues. V shed 1 base, J shed 2 bases, and the junction held 3 bases outside the gene matches. Germline CDR1 PRHDT, CDR2 FYEKMQ (reference sequence).

This chain joins TRBV9 and TRBJ2-2, with 10 nucleotides matching TRBD2. With 4 bases clipped from V and 8 bases from J, the junction kept 11 bases outside the gene matches. Germline values: CDR1 SGDLS, CDR2 YYNGEE. The CDR3 length is 16 residues. Here the CDR3 reads CASSPRLAGERGELFF. The CDR3 DNA reads as TGTGCCAGCAGCCCCCGACTAGCGGGCGAGAGGGGGGAGCTGTTTTTT.

This clone was picked up one time. V gene TRBV28 combines with J gene TRBJ2-2; D not resolved. CDR1 MDHEN and CDR2 SYDVKM come from the germline V gene. V was cut by 6 bases and J by 0 bases, with 5 bases left in between. CDR3 length: 13 residues. Here the CDR3 DNA reads TGTGCCAGCAGGAGTTCGAACACCGGGGAGCTGTTTTTT. Its protein product is CASRSSNTGELFF.

The V gene is TRBV7-9, the J gene TRBJ2-7, with a possible D match to TRBD1 (6 bases). The length of the CDR3 is 19 residues. Per germline, CDR1 SEHNR and CDR2 FQNEAQ (reference sequence). V was clipped by 1 base and J by 5 bases, with 27 bases between them. CDR3 in DNA: TGTGCCAGCAGCTTAGTAGTAAGCCTAGGGCCCAGGGGTTACGACGAGCAGTACTTC. This gives the protein CASSLVVSLGPRGYDEQYF.

This clone was recorded once. V is TRBV3-1 (or the pseudogene TRBV3-2) and J is TRBJ1-2, with TRBD1 as a possible D gene (6 bases). V was trimmed by 5 bases and J by 5 bases, leaving 21 bases between them. The germline V gene encodes CDR1 LGHDT and CDR2 YNNKEL (reference sequence). This CDR3 is 16 amino acids long. CDR3 sequence (DNA): TGTGCCAGCAGCAGGGGGAGCAGCACCTCGGGGTATGGCTACACCTTC. This translates into CASSRGSSTSGYGYTF.

The chain links TRBV14 to TRBJ1-1; tentatively, D is TRBD1 (6 bases). Looked up from germline, CDR1 is SGHDN and CDR2 is FVKESK. This CDR3 contains 15 residues. V shed 2 bases and J shed 0 bases, with 10 bases lying between them. CDR3 in amino acids: CASSQSGQLNTEAFF. CDR3 coding DNA: TGTGCCAGCAGCCAATCCGGACAGTTGAACACTGAAGCTTTCTTT.

This clone was seen just once. This chain uses TRBV12-5 with TRBJ1-4; 10 bases fit TRBD1. The CDR3 consists of 18 residues. The junction had 15 bases not matched to a gene; V was cut back by 3 bases and J by 8 bases. Germline V lookup: CDR1 LGHNT, CDR2 FRNRAP. Written as DNA, the CDR3 is TGTGCTAGTGGTTTATCAGTCCCGGGACAGGGGTACGACGAAAAACTGTTTTTT. Its translation: CASGLSVPGQGYDEKLFF.

V and J are TRBV28 and TRBJ1-5; no definite D call. The CDR3 consists of 14 residues. CDR1 and CDR2 (germline): MDHEN, SYDVKM. The ends were cut back, 3 bases at V and 0 bases at J, with 6 bases in the middle. CDR3 sequence: CASSFFGSNQPQHF. CDR3 DNA sequence: TGTGCCAGCAGTTTCTTCGGTAGCAATCAGCCCCAGCATTTT.

The chain carries TRBV5-1 and TRBJ2-1, with TRBD2 as a possible D gene (7 bases). Trimming cost V 0 bases and J 6 bases, with 13 bases left between them. This CDR3 region has 15 residues. CDR1 is SGHRS and CDR2 is YFSETQ in the germline V gene. Written as DNA, the CDR3 is TGCGCCAGCAGCTTGGCCCTGGGAGGGGGCAATGAGCAGTTCTTC. Its protein is CASSLALGGGNEQFF. Looking up the rest from reference TRBV5-1 and TRBJ2-1 gives the full variable domain: KAGVTQTPRYLIKTRGQQVTLSCSPISGHRSVSWYQQTPGQGLQFLFEYFSETQRNKGNFPGRFSGRQFSNSRSEMNVSTLELGDSALYLCASSLALGGGNEQFFGPGTRLTVL.

This clone appeared once. The chain combines TRBV24-1 with TRBJ2-3, with D possibly matching TRBD1 (5 bases). V dropped 4 bases and J dropped 1 base, with 8 bases sitting between them. The CDR3 sequence is 14 residues long. CDR1 is KGHDR, CDR2 SFDVKD, per germline. CDR3 DNA: TGTGCCACCAGTGAAGGGGCGGGCACAGATACGCAGTATTTT. Amino acid sequence: CATSEGAGTDTQYF.

This clone appeared once. The V and J genes are TRBV5-4 and TRBJ2-7; tentative D call: TRBD1 (6 bases). Germline CDR1 SGHNT, CDR2 YYREEE (reference sequence). This CDR3 has 13 amino acids. V was cut by 4 bases and J by 2 bases, with 10 bases left in between. CDR3 sequence (DNA): TGTGCCAGCAGCCAGGACAGAGCCTACGAGCAGTACTTC. Protein: CASSQDRAYEQYF. Based on the CDR3 plus reference TRBV5-4 and TRBJ2-7, the full variable domain is ETGVTQSPTHLIKTRGQQVTLRCSSQSGHNTVSWYQQALGQGPQFIFQYYREEENGRGNFPPRFSGLQFPNYSSELNVNALELDDSALYLCASSQDRAYEQYFGPGTRLTVT.

The chain joins TRBV30 to TRBJ1-1, with D possibly matching TRBD1 (6 bases). V dropped 5 bases and J dropped 4 bases, with 17 bases sitting between them. The CDR3 contains 14 residues. CDR1 is GTSNPN and CDR2 is SVGIG in the germline V gene (reference sequence). The DNA for the CDR3 is TGTGCCTGGGGCGATGGAGCAGGGGTCACTGAAGCTTTCTTT. This sequence encodes CAWGDGAGVTEAFF.

The V call is TRBV3-1 (or the pseudogene TRBV3-2), the J call TRBJ2-1, with 16 bases fitting TRBD2. Trimming removed 6 bases from V and 9 bases from J; junction bases left unmatched: 17. This CDR3 comprises 19 residues. Germline CDR1 LGHDT, CDR2 YNNKEL (reference sequence). The DNA of the CDR3 is TGTGCCAGCAGTTCCGCAGGGGGACTAGCGGGAGGGGTCCCAAGTGAGCAGTTCTTC. Encoded protein: CASSSAGGLAGGVPSEQFF.

The chain uses TRBV3-1 (or the pseudogene TRBV3-2) and TRBJ2-7, with TRBD1 matching over 9 bases. The CDR3 is 13 residues long. The germline V gene has CDR1 LGHDT and CDR2 YNNKEL (reference sequence). V lost 6 bases and J lost 5; bases outside the gene matches: 5. The CDR3 sequence is CASRTGGRHEQYF. CDR3 DNA: TGTGCCAGCAGGACAGGGGGTAGGCACGAGCAGTACTTC.